The rows below give T cell receptor beta chains drawn from one sample of a study of T cells in Graves' hyperthyroidism and ophthalmopathy. MiXCR, run by TCRdb on the multiplex PCR reads, gives a single entry per CDR3 protein. The data show under 350,000 distinct CDR3 sequences, roughly 18% seen once. The sequencing sample was made of blood. The receptors were sampled from a woman in her 50s with Graves' hyperthyroidism. The conserved cysteine and the conserved F or W are not part of the CDR3 here.

TRBV2	TRBJ2-3	ASNQGSGADTQY
TRBV2	TRBJ2-5	ASSELAGGLQETQY
TRBV19	TRBJ1-5	ASSDRVSNQPQH
TRBV6-5	TRBJ2-6	ASSYSGSGANVLT
TRBV11-1	TRBJ2-5	ASSPPIAGGRQETQY
TRBV7-2	TRBJ2-1	ASSLDQNPYNEQF
TRBV2	TRBJ1-5	ASSAVDRGLESAQH
TRBV12-3/TRBV12-4	TRBJ1-2	ASSLNQGDGYT
TRBV4-1	TRBJ2-1	ASSKVGSVYNEQF
TRBV5-1	TRBJ2-1	ATAIQGARSSEQF
TRBV20-1	TRBJ2-1	SARAGAGGRYNEQF
TRBV4-2	TRBJ2-3	ASSQERTSGGTDTQY
TRBV7-2	TRBJ1-4	ASSLVLGEKLF
TRBV5-1	TRBJ1-6	ASKFGTSPLH
TRBV10-3	TRBJ2-7	AISERWKRDEQY
TRBV20-1	TRBJ2-1	SPVAGGPYNEQF
TRBV14	TRBJ2-1	ASSQASPTRVYNEQF
TRBV7-2	TRBJ2-3	ASRAPSTDTQY
TRBV20-1	TRBJ2-5	SANLGGGQETQY
TRBV5-6	TRBJ2-2	ASSRWPGVNTGELF
TRBV5-1	TRBJ2-1	ASSLFATNEQF
TRBV18	TRBJ2-3	ASSPPVGGQGTDTQY
TRBV5-1	TRBJ2-7	ASSFGGGGYEQY
TRBV5-1	TRBJ1-6	ASSLGSLQVSNLYNSPLH
TRBV20-1	TRBJ2-5	SAPPGTTQETQY
TRBV4-1	TRBJ1-2	ASSLPDRSYGYT
TRBV25-1	TRBJ2-7	ASSDNVGGLNYEQY
TRBV4-1	TRBJ2-1	ASSQVVFYSTARDEQF
TRBV15	TRBJ1-2	ATSVTGEKTPLSYGYT
TRBV19	TRBJ2-1	ASSVTQGAGEQF
TRBV7-9	TRBJ2-7	ASSRTWGTTGYEQY
TRBV6-1	TRBJ1-1	ASSGIDRGWNTEAF
TRBV28	TRBJ2-7	ASSLHTGARYEQY
TRBV2	TRBJ2-1	ASVRTGYNEQF
TRBV5-1	TRBJ2-3	ASSLLRDRDTDTQY
TRBV13	TRBJ2-7	ASSSTGTGIYEQY
TRBV10-2	TRBJ1-1	ASSERGENTEAF
TRBV5-5	TRBJ1-1	ASSLAPGRAYTEAF
TRBV12-3/TRBV12-4	TRBJ1-2	ASTRRVDYGYT
TRBV7-9	TRBJ2-7	ASSFTSGRGNEQY
TRBV20-1	TRBJ2-2	SARDRPGTTGELF
TRBV2	TRBJ2-7	ASSLGTLTYEQY
TRBV5-1	TRBJ2-1	ASSLGLAKGLEQF
TRBV2	TRBJ1-2	ASTSDSYYGYT
TRBV30	TRBJ2-7	AWSVDSNSYEQY
TRBV11-2	TRBJ1-4	ASSPDSEFEKLF
TRBV20-1	TRBJ1-3	SARDQTGAGNTIY
TRBV10-2	TRBJ2-5	ASSGGLEETQY
TRBV7-8	TRBJ2-4	ASSLLGGDNKNIQY
TRBV11-2	TRBJ1-4	ASSSGGLHEKLF
TRBV7-8	TRBJ2-3	ASSHQGLAGEDTQY
TRBV20-1	TRBJ2-2	SAREGAAGELF
TRBV14	TRBJ1-3	ASSQSLTGISGNTIY
TRBV6-2/TRBV6-3	TRBJ1-5	ASTDGYQPQH
TRBV30	TRBJ2-5	AWRTSGQETQY
TRBV10-3	TRBJ2-3	AISEEGSGGTDTQY
TRBV7-3	TRBJ1-2	ASSLTGQGGDGYT
TRBV12-3/TRBV12-4	TRBJ2-7	ASSLRAGGYNEQY
TRBV3-1	TRBJ1-1	ASSHEGKTEAF